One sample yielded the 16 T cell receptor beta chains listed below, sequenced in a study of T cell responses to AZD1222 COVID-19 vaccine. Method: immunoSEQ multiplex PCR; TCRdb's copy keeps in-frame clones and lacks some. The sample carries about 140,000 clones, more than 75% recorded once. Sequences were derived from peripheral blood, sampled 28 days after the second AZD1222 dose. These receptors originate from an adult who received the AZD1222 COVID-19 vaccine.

The CDR3 DNA reads as TGTGCCAGCAGTTACGGGACGGGAGCTATAGACAACGAGCAGTACTTC. It codes for CASSYGTGAIDNEQYF. V gene TRBV6-6 combines with J gene TRBJ2-7; the D gene is possibly TRBD2 (6 bases). The V end lost 2 bases, the J end lost 5 bases, and 19 bases lay between the germline ends. CDR3 size: 16 residues. The V gene's germline CDR1 is MNHNY and CDR2 SVGAGI (reference sequence).

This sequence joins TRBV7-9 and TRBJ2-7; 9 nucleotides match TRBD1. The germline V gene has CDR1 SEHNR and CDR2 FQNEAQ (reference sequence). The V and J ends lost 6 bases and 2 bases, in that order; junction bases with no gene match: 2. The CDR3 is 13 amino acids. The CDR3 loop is CASRGQGTYEQYF. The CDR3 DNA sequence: TGTGCCAGCAGGGGACAGGGAACCTACGAGCAGTACTTC.

The CDR3 DNA sequence: TGTGCCAGCTCACCATTTCGGGATAGCGATGAGCAGTTCTTC. Translating it yields CASSPFRDSDEQFF. This sequence joins TRBV18 and TRBJ2-1; D is possibly TRBD2 (5 bases). There are 14 residues in the CDR3. Germline CDR1 and CDR2: KGHSH and LQKENI. Trimming removed 2 bases at V and 8 bases at J, with 13 bases between.

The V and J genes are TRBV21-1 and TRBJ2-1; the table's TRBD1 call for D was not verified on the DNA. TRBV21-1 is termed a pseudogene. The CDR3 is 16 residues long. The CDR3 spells CASSKEGTGRTIEQFF. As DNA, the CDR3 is TGTGCCAGCAGCAAAGAAGGGACAGGGCGAACAATCGAGCAGTTCTTC.

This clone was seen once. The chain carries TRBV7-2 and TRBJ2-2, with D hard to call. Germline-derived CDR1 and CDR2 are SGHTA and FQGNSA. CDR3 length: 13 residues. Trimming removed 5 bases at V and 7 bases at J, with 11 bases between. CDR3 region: CASSPALVGELFF. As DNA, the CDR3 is TGTGCCAGCAGCCCAGCATTGGTCGGGGAGCTGTTTTTT.

The CDR3, as DNA: TGTGCCAGAAGCCCATGGGACCTTAACACTGAAGCTTTCTTT. It encodes CARSPWDLNTEAFF. V is TRBV5-3 and J is TRBJ1-1, with a weak D call TRBD1 (5 bases). TRBV5-3 is classed as an ORF, of uncertain function. Deletions cut 4 bases from V and 2 bases from J, with 12 bases between. The CDR3 totals 14 residues.

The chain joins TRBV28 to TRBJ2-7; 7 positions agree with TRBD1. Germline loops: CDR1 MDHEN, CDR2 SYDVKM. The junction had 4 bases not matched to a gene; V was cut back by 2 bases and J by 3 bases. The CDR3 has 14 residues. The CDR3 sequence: CASSLGGQYYEQYF. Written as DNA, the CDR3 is TGTGCCAGCAGTTTAGGGGGACAGTACTACGAGCAGTACTTC.

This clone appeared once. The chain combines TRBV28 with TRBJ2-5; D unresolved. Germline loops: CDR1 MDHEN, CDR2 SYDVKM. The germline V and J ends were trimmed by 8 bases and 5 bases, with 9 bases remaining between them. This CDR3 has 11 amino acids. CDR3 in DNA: TGTGCCAGCGCCCTAGGGGAGACCCAGTACTTC. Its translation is CASALGETQYF. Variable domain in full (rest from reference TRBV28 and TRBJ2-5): DVKVTQSSRYLVKRTGEKVFLECVQDMDHENMFWYRQDPGLGLRLIYFSYDVKMKEKGDIPEGYSVSREKKERFSLILESASTNQTSMYLCASALGETQYFGPGTRLLVL.

The CDR3 loop reads CASRGQGHRLAGSSYNEQFF. CDR3 DNA: TGTGCCAGCAGAGGACAGGGGCACCGACTAGCGGGGAGCTCCTACAATGAGCAGTTCTTC. The chain uses TRBV7-8 and TRBJ2-1; 11 nucleotides align to TRBD2. Trimming removed 6 bases from V and 0 bases from J; junction bases left unmatched: 16. The CDR3 runs 20 residues. Germline V lookup: CDR1 SGHVS, CDR2 FQNEAQ. The full variable domain, completed using reference TRBV7-8 and TRBJ2-1, is GAGVSQSPRYKVAKRGQDVALRCDPISGHVSLFWYQQALGQGPEFLTYFQNEAQLDKSGLPSDRFFAERPEGSVSTLKIQRTQQEDSAVYLCASRGQGHRLAGSSYNEQFFGPGTRLTVL.

CDR3 DNA sequence: TGTGCCAGCAGCTTGGGTACGGGTGTGGGCTACGAGCAGTACTTC. Its protein product is CASSLGTGVGYEQYF. The chain couples TRBV5-8 to TRBJ2-7, with D unresolved. The germline V gene has CDR1 SGHTS and CDR2 YDEGEE. CDR3 size: 15 residues. V was pared by 0 bases and J by 3 bases, with 13 bases between.

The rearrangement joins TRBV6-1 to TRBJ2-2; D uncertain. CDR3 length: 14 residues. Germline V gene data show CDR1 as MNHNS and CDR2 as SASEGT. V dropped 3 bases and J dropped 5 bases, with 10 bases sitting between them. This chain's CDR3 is CASSEQPGTGELFF. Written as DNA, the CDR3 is TGTGCCAGCAGTGAGCAGCCTGGTACCGGGGAGCTGTTTTTT.

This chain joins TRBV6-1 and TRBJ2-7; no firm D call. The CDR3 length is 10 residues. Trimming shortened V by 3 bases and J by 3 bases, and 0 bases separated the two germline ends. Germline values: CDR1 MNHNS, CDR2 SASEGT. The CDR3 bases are TGTGCCAGCAGTGACTACGAGCAGTACTTC. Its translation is CASSDYEQYF.

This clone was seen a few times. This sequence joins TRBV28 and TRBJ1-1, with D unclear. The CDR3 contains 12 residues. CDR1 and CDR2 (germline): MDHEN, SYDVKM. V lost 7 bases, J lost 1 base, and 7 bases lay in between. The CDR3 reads CASKEGNTEAFF. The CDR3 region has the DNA TGTGCCAGCAAGGAGGGGAACACTGAAGCTTTCTTT.

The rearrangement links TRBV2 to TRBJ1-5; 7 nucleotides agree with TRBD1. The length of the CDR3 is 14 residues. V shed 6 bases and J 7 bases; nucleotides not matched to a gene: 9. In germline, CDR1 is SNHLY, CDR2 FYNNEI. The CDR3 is CASSDPRGGQPQHF. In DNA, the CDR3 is TGTGCCAGCAGCGACCCCAGGGGGGGCCAGCCCCAGCATTTT.

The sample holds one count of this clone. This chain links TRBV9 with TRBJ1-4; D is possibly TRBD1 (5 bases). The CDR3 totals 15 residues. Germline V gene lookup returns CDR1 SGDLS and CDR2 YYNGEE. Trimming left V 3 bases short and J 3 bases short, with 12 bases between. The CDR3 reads CASSADSQANEKLFF. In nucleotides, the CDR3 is TGTGCCAGCAGCGCAGACAGCCAAGCTAATGAAAAACTGTTTTTT.

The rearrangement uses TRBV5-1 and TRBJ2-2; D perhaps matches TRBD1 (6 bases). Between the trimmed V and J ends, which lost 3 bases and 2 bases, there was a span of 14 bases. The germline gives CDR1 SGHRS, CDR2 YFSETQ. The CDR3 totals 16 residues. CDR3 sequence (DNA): TGCGCCAGCAGCTCTCACCCACAGGGAAACACCGGGGAGCTGTTTTTT. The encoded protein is CASSSHPQGNTGELFF.